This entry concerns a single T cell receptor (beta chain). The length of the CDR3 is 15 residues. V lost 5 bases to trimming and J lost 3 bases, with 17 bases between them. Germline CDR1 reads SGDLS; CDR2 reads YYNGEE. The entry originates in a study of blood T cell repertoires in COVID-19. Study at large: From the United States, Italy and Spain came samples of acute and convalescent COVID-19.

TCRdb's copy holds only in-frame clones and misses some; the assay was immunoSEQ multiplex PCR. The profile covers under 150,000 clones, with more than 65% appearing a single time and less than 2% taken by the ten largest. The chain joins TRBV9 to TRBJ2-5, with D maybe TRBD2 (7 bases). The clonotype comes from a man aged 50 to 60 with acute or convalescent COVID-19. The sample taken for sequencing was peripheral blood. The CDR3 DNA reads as TGTGCCAGCAGTCGTAGGGGGGGCTTTGAAGAGACCCAGTACTTC. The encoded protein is CASSRRGGFEETQYF.